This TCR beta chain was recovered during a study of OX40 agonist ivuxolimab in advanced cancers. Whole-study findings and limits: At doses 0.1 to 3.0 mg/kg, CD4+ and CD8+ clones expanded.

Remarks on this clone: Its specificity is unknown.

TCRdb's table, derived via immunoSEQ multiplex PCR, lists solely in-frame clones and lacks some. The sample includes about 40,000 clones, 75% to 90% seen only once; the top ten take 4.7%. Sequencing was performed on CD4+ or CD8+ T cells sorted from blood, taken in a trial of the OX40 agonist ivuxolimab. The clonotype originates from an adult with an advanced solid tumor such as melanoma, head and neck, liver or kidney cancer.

The CDR3 protein is CASSVTGGMNTEAFF. The CDR3, as DNA: TGTGCCAGCAGCGTAACAGGAGGAATGAACACTGAAGCTTTCTTT. V is TRBV9 and J is TRBJ1-1; D might be TRBD1 (5 bases). This CDR3 has 15 residues. CDR1 SGDLS and CDR2 YYNGEE come from the germline V gene. V lost 1 base and J lost 0, with 10 bases in between.